Listed below are T cell receptor beta chains from one sample, sequenced in a study of shared clonotypes between healthy human individuals. TCRdb's table, derived via immunoSEQ multiplex PCR, lists solely in-frame clones and lacks some. The sample includes 2 million to 3 million clones, more than 85% seen only once; the top ten take approximately 0.37%. Sequencing was done on a sample of naive CD4+ T cells from PBMCs. The source is a man aged 18 to 29 in good health. Some clones in this sample may be carry-over from other donors' samples. Each CDR3 is given without its conserved first and last residue. Each record gives: V gene, CDR3 protein.

TRBV11-2 ASSLEVAGRLPGY
TRBV29-1 SVAGVLNTEAF
TRBV5-1 ASSAGLAGFYEQY
TRBV7-2 ASSLATGRETQY
TRBV2 ASSGQGGEKLF
TRBV10-1 ASSPGLAGFQETQY
TRBV28 ATSGSLYTQY
TRBV19 ASSITGATNEKLF
TRBV6-1 ASTGTSYTDTQY
TRBV7-8 AGGLGGTDTQY
TRBV9 ASSPNNRAQY
TRBV5-1 ASSLAHLSGNTIY
TRBV6-1 ASSDSAHTYNEQF
TRBV7-9 ASSSLGGQPQH
TRBV4-2 ASSQGFRFGSSGNTIY
TRBV10-1 ASSDGGSYTQY
TRBV11-2 ASSPGPSQQPQH
TRBV18 ASSPKAVPRESISDTQY
TRBV7-7 ASSSLQGSTETQY
TRBV6-1 ASSDRASGSVRDEQF
TRBV30 AWSVLLAAYNEQF
TRBV9 ASSVEPGQETQY